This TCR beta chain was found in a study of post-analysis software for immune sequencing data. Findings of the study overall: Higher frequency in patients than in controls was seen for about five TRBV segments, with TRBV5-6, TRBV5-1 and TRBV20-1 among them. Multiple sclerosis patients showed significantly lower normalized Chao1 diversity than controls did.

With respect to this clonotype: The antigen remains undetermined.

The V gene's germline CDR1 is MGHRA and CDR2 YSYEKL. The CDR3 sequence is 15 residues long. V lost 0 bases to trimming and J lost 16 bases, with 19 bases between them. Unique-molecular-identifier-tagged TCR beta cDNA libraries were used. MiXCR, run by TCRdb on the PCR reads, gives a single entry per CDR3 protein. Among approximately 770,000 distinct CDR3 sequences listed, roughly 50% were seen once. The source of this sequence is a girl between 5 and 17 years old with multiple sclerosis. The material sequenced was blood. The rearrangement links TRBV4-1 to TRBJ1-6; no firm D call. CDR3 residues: CASSQDPGSPENLHF. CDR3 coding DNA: TGCGCCAGCAGCCAAGATCCCGGTAGTCCCGAAAATCTCCACTTT.